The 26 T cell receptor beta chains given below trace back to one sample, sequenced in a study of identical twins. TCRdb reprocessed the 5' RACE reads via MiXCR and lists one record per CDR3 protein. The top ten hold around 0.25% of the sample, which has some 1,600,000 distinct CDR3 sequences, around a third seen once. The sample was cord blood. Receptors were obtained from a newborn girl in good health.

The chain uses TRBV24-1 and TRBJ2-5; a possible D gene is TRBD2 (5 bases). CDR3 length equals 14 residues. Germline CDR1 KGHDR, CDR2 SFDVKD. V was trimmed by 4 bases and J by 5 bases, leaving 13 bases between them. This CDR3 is CATSESGPVETQYF. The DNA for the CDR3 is TGTGCCACCAGTGAGAGCGGACCCGTGGAGACCCAGTACTTC.

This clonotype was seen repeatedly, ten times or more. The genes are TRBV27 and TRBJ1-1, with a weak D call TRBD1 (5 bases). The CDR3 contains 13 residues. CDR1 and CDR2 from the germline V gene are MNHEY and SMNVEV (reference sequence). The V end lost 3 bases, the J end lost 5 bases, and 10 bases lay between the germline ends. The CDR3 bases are TGTGCCAGCAGTTTGAGCCAGGGTACTGAAGCTTTCTTT. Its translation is CASSLSQGTEAFF.

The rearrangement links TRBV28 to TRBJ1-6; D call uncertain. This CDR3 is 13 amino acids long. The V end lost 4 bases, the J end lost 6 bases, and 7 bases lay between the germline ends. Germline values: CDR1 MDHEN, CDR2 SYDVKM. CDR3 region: CASSWQVNSPLHF. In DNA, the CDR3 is TGTGCCAGCAGTTGGCAGGTTAATTCACCCCTCCACTTT.

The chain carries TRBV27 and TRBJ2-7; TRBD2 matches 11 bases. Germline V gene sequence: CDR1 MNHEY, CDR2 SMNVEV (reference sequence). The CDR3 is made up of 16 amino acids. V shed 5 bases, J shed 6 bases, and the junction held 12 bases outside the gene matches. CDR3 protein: CASSPLAGGPVSEQYF. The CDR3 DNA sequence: TGTGCCAGCAGTCCATTAGCGGGAGGGCCGGTTTCCGAGCAGTACTTC.

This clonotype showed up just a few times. In DNA, the CDR3 is TGTGCCAGCAGCTTGGGACTAGCGGGGGGGCTCTCTAGCACAGATACGCAGTATTTT. It encodes CASSLGLAGGLSSTDTQYF. The chain couples TRBV5-5 to TRBJ2-3; 14 nucleotides line up with TRBD2. Germline loops: CDR1 SGHKS, CDR2 YYEKEE (reference sequence). The CDR3 is 19 residues long. Trimming at V came to 0 bases and at J to 0 bases, leaving 6 bases not matched to a gene.

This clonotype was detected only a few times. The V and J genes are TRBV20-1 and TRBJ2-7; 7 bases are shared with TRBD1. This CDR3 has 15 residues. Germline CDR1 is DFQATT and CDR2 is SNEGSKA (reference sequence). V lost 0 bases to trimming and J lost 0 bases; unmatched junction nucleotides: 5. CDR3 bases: TGCAGTGCTAGAGATCAAGGACAGGCCTCCTACGAGCAGTACTTC. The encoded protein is CSARDQGQASYEQYF.

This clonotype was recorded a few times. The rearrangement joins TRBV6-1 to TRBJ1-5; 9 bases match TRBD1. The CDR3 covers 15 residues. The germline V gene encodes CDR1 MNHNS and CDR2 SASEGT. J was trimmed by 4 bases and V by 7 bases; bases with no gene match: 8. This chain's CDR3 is CASTFGTGLNQPQHF. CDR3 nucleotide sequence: TGTGCCAGCACGTTCGGGACAGGGTTAAATCAGCCCCAGCATTTT.

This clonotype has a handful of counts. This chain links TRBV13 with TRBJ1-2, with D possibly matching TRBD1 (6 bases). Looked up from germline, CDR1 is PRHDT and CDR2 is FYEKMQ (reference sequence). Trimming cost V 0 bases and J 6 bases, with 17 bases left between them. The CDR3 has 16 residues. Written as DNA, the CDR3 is TGTGCCAGCAGCTTAGGGGAAGCCGGGACAACCGATGGCTACACCTTC. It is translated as CASSLGEAGTTDGYTF. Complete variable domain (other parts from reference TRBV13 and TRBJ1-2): AAGVIQSPRHLIKEKRETATLKCYPIPRHDTVYWYQQGPGQDPQFLISFYEKMQSDKGSIPDRFSAQQFSDYHSELNMSSLELGDSALYFCASSLGEAGTTDGYTFGSGTRLTVV.

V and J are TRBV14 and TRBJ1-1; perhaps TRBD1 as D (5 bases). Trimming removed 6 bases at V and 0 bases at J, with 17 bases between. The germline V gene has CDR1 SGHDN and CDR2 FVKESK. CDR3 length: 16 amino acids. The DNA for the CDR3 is TGTGCCAGCAGTCGTTTGGGGGGGTCGCTGAACACTGAAGCTTTCTTT. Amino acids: CASSRLGGSLNTEAFF.

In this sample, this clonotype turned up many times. The CDR3, as DNA: TGCAGCGTGGCTATGGACCCTAAGTCTGAGCAGTTCTTC. It yields the protein CSVAMDPKSEQFF. The rearrangement uses TRBV29-1 and TRBJ2-1, with D uncertain. Germline V gene sequence: CDR1 SQVTM, CDR2 ANQGSEA. Trimming removed 6 bases from V and 9 bases from J, with 18 bases in between. There are 13 residues in the CDR3.

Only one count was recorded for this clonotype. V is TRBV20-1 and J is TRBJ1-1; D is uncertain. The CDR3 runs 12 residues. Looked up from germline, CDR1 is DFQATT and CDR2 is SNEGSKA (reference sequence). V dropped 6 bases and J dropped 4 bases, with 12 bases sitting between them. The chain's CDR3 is CSAAQWGTEAFF. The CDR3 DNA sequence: TGCAGTGCGGCCCAGTGGGGCACTGAAGCTTTCTTT.

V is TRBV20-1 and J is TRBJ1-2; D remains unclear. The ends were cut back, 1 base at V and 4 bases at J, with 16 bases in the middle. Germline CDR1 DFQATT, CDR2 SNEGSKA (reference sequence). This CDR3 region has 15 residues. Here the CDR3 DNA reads TGCAGTGCTAGAGGCCCCCTCAAGAGGAGCTATGGCTACACCTTC. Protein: CSARGPLKRSYGYTF.

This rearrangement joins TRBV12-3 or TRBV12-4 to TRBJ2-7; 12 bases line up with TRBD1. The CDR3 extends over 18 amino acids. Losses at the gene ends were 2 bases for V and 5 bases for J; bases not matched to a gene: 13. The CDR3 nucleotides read TGTGCCAGCAGTTTATGGTCGGGGAGGGGACAGGGGGCTCACGAGCAGTACTTC. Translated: CASSLWSGRGQGAHEQYF.

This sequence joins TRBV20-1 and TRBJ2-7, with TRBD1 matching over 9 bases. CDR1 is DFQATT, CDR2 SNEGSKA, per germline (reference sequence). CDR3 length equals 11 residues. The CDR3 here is CGGQGAYEQYF. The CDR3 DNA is TGCGGGGGACAGGGAGCCTACGAGCAGTACTTC.

The CDR3 sequence is CASSLDRWETQFF. Written as DNA, the CDR3 is TGTGCCAGCAGCCTGGATCGATGGGAGACCCAGTTCTTC. The chain joins TRBV7-2 to TRBJ2-5, with D maybe TRBD2 (5 bases). The DNA end favors TRBJ2-1, so the J call may be wrong. The CDR3 totals 13 residues. Germline V gene data show CDR1 as SGHTA and CDR2 as FQGNSA.

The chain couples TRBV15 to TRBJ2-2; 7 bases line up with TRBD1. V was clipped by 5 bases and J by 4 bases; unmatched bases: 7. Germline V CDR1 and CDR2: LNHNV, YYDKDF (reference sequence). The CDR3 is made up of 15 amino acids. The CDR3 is CATSYNRQGTGELFF. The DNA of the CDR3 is TGTGCCACCAGCTACAACAGACAGGGCACCGGGGAGCTGTTTTTT. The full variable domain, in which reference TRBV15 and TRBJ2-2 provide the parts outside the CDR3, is DAMVIQNPRYQVTQFGKPVTLSCSQTLNHNVMYWYQQKSSQAPKLLFHYYDKDFNNEADTPDNFQSRRPNTSFCFLDIRSPGLGDTAMYLCATSYNRQGTGELFFGEGSRLTVL.

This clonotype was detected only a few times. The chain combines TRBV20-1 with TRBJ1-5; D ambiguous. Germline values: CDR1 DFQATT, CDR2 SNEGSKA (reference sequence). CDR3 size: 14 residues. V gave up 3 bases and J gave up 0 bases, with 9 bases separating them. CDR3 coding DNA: TGCAGTGCTAGGGCCACTTTTAGCAATCAGCCCCAGCATTTT. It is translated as CSARATFSNQPQHF.

The CDR3 region has the DNA TGTGCCAGCAGTTTAAAAGGCGGGAGGGCCAATGAGCAGTTCTTC. This codes for CASSLKGGRANEQFF. The genes are TRBV27 and TRBJ2-1, with 9 positions matching TRBD2. This CDR3 comprises 15 residues. Germline V CDR1 and CDR2: MNHEY, SMNVEV (reference sequence). V was clipped by 2 bases and J by 6 bases; unmatched bases: 5.

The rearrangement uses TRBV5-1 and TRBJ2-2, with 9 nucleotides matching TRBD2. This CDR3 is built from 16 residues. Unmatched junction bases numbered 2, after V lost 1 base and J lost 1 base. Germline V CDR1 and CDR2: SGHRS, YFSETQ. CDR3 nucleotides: TGCGCCAGCAGCTTGTGGACTAGCGAGAACACCGGGGAGCTGTTTTTT. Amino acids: CASSLWTSENTGELFF.

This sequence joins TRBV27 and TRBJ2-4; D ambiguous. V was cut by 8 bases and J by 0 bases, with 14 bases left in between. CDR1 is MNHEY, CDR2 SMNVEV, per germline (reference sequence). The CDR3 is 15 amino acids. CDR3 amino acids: CASSSSPRAKNIQYF. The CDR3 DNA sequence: TGTGCCAGCTCCTCAAGCCCCCGAGCCAAAAACATTCAGTACTTC.

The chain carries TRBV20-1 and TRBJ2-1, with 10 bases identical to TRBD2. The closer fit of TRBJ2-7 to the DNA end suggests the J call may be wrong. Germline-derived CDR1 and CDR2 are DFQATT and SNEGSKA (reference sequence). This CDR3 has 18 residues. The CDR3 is CSARDPVERGGNYNEQYF. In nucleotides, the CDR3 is TGCAGTGCTAGAGATCCGGTCGAGCGGGGGGGCAATTACAATGAGCAGTACTTC.

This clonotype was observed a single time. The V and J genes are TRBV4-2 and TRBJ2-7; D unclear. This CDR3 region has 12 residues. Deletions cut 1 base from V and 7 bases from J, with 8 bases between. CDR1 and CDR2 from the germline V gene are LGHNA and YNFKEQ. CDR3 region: CASSQVSEEQYF. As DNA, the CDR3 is TGTGCCAGCAGCCAAGTCTCGGAGGAGCAGTACTTC.

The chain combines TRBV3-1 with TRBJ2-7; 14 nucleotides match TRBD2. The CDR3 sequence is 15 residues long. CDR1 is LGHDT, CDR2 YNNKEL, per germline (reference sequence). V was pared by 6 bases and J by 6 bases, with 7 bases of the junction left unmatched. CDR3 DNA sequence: TGTGCCAGCAGTTCCGGGACTAGCGGGAGATCCGAGCAGTACTTC. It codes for CASSSGTSGRSEQYF.

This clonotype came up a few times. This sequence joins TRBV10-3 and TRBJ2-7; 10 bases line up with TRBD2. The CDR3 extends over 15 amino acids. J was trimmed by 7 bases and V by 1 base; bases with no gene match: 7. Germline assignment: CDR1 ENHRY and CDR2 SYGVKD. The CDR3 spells CAISELVAGGGEQYF. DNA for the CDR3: TGTGCCATCAGTGAGTTGGTAGCGGGAGGTGGTGAGCAGTACTTC.

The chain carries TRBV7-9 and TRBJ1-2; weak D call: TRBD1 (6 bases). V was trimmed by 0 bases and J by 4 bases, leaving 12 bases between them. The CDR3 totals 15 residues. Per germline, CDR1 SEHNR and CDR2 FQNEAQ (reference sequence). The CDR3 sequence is CASSLAEAGAYGYTF. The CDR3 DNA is TGTGCCAGCAGCTTAGCGGAGGCAGGGGCCTATGGCTACACCTTC.

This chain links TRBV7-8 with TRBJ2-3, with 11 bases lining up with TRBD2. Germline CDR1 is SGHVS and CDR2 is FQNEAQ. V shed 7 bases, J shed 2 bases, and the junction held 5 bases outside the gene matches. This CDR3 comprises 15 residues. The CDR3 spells CASTHSGRDTDTQYF. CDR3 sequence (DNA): TGTGCCAGCACCCATAGCGGGAGGGACACAGATACGCAGTATTTT.